These 9 T cell receptor beta chains were all obtained from the same sample, sequenced in a study of blood T cell repertoires in COVID-19. Repertoires were generated with immunoSEQ multiplex PCR, while TCRdb's copy carries only in-frame clones and drops some. The table shows about 220,000 clones, with 82% occurring only once. Sequenced material: peripheral blood. Source of these receptors: an elderly woman with acute or convalescent COVID-19.

V gene TRBV14 combines with J gene TRBJ1-6; weak D call: TRBD1 (6 bases). Germline CDR1 and CDR2: SGHDN and FVKESK. This CDR3 is built from 17 residues. The V gene lost 3 bases and the J gene lost 3 bases, with 15 bases spanning the gap. For the CDR3, the DNA is TGTGCCAGCAGCCAGGAACAGGGACCAATCTATAATTCACCCCTCCACTTT. Encoded protein: CASSQEQGPIYNSPLHF.

As DNA, the CDR3 is TGTGCCAGCAGCCGACAGGTTATGGGTACAGATACGCAGTATTTT. Residues: CASSRQVMGTDTQYF. The rearrangement links TRBV5-4 to TRBJ2-3; D might be TRBD1 (6 bases). Germline V gene lookup returns CDR1 SGHNT and CDR2 YYREEE (reference sequence). The CDR3 runs to 15 residues. V lost 4 bases, J lost 3 bases, and 15 bases lay in between. Variable domain in full (rest from reference TRBV5-4 and TRBJ2-3): ETGVTQSPTHLIKTRGQQVTLRCSSQSGHNTVSWYQQALGQGPQFIFQYYREEENGRGNFPPRFSGLQFPNYSSELNVNALELDDSALYLCASSRQVMGTDTQYFGPGTRLTVL.

This rearrangement joins TRBV18 to TRBJ2-1, with a tentative D call TRBD1 (7 bases). In germline, CDR1 is KGHSH, CDR2 LQKENI. This CDR3 is 12 amino acids long. V dropped 6 bases and J dropped 9 bases, with 12 bases sitting between them. The CDR3 reads CASSRGVTEQFF. CDR3 coding DNA: TGTGCCAGCTCCAGGGGGGTAACTGAGCAGTTCTTC.

J is TRBJ1-1 and V is TRBV7-2, with D possibly TRBD1 on 6 matching bases. Germline CDR1 reads SGHTA; CDR2 reads FQGNSA. This CDR3 has 14 residues. The germline V and J ends were trimmed by 2 bases and 7 bases, with 14 bases remaining between them. CDR3 in DNA: TGTGCCAGCAGCTTAATACAGGGCGGGTTTGAAGCTTTCTTT. Translation gives CASSLIQGGFEAFF.

The chain employs TRBV3-1 (or the pseudogene TRBV3-2) and TRBJ1-3; the D is unclear. Trimming pared 1 base from V and 4 bases from J, leaving 8 bases between. This CDR3 comprises 14 residues. CDR1 LGHDT and CDR2 YNNKEL come from the germline V gene (reference sequence). CDR3 bases: TGTGCCAGCAGCCAAGGATGGGAGGGAAACACCATATATTTT. Its translation is CASSQGWEGNTIYF.

The chain couples TRBV5-4 to TRBJ2-5; 7 bases fit TRBD1. The CDR3 runs 14 residues. Germline CDR1 and CDR2: SGHNT and YYREEE (reference sequence). The V gene end was trimmed by 4 bases and the J gene end by 2 bases; junction bases not matched to a gene: 5. The CDR3 bases are TGTGCCAGCAGCCCGGGACAGCCGCAAGAGACCCAGTACTTC. Amino acid sequence: CASSPGQPQETQYF.

The chain links TRBV18 to TRBJ1-2; 10 bases are shared with TRBD1. Germline CDR1 reads KGHSH; CDR2 reads LQKENI. This CDR3 region has 15 residues. V lost 5 bases, J lost 5 bases, and 8 bases stayed unmatched. CDR3 in DNA: TGTGCCAGCTCAAATAGACAGGGGGCGGATTATGGCTACACCTTC. This encodes CASSNRQGADYGYTF. The whole variable domain, filled in from reference TRBV18 and TRBJ1-2, reads NAGVMQNPRHLVRRRGQEARLRCSPMKGHSHVYWYRQLPEEGLKFMVYLQKENIIDESGMPKERFSAEFPKEGPSILRIQQVVRGDSAAYFCASSNRQGADYGYTFGSGTRLTVV.

The chain carries TRBV28 and TRBJ1-1; weak D call: TRBD1 (6 bases). Germline V gene lookup returns CDR1 MDHEN and CDR2 SYDVKM. This CDR3 has 13 amino acids. V was clipped by 5 bases and J by 4 bases, with 11 bases between them. CDR3 amino acids: CASSTGSGTEAFF. For the CDR3, the DNA is TGTGCCAGCAGTACAGGGAGTGGCACTGAAGCTTTCTTT.

The rearrangement uses TRBV19 and TRBJ1-1; tentative D call: TRBD1 (5 bases). The CDR3 loop spans 13 amino acids. Trimming took off 6 bases at V and 8 bases at J, with 16 bases between the two ends. Germline CDR1 is LNHDA and CDR2 is SQIVND (reference sequence). DNA of the CDR3: TGTGCCAGTAGCCATCGGGGGGGTCAGGAAGCTTTCTTT. The encoded protein is CASSHRGGQEAFF.